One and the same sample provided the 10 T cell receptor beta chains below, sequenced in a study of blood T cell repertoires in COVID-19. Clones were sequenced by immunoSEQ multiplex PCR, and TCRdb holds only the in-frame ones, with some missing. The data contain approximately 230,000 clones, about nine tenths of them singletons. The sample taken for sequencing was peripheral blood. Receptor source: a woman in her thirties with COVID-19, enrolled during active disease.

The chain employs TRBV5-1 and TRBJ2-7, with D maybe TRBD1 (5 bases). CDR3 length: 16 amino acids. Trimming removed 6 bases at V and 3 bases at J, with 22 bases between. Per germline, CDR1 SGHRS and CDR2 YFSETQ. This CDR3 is CASTPGPQGSLYEQYF. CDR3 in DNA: TGCGCCAGCACCCCCGGGCCTCAGGGCTCCCTCTACGAGCAGTACTTC.

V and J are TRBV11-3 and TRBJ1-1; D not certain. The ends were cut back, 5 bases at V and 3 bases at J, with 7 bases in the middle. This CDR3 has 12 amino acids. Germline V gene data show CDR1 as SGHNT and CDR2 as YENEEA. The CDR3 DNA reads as TGTGCCAGCAGCCCAGCGGACACTGAAGCTTTCTTT. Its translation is CASSPADTEAFF.

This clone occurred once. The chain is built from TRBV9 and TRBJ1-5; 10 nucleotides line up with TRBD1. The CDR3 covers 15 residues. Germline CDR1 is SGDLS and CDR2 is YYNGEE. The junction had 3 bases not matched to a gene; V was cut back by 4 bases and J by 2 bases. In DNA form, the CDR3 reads TGTGCCAGCAGCACTGGGACAGGGGGCAATCAGCCCCAGCATTTT. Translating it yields CASSTGTGGNQPQHF.

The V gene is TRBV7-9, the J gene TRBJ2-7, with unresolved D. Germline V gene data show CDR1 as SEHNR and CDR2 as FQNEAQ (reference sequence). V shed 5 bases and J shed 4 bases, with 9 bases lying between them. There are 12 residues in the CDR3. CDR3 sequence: CASSRGGYEQYF. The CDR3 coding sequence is TGTGCCAGCAGCCGCGGTGGGTACGAGCAGTACTTC.

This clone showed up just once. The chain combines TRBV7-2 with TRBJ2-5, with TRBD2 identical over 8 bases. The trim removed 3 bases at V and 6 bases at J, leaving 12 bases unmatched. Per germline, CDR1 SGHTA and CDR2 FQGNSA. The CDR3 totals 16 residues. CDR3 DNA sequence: TGTGCCAGCAGCTTCTCTGCGGGGGGCCCCCGTCAGACCCAGTACTTC. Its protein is CASSFSAGGPRQTQYF.

CDR3 in amino acids: CASILLNSDTEAFF. CDR3 nucleotide sequence: TGTGCCAGCATCCTCCTCAATAGCGACACTGAAGCTTTCTTT. The rearrangement joins TRBV5-8 to TRBJ1-1; D ambiguous. V lost 6 bases and J 3 bases, leaving 15 bases between the germline ends. The CDR3 sequence is 14 residues long. The germline gives CDR1 SGHTS, CDR2 YDEGEE.

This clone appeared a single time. The CDR3 here is CASSPLGITSTEAFF. CDR3 DNA: TGTGCCAGCAGTCCCCTAGGTATCACTTCCACTGAAGCTTTCTTT. V gene TRBV2 combines with J gene TRBJ1-1; no clear D gene. Trimming pared 5 bases from V and 4 bases from J, leaving 17 bases between. The CDR3 runs to 15 residues. CDR1 and CDR2 from the germline V gene are SNHLY and FYNNEI.

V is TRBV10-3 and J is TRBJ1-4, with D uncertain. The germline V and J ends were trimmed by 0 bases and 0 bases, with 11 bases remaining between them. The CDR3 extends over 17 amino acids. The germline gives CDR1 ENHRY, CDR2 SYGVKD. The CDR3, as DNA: TGTGCCATCAGTGAGTCGAGACCGGGTGCAACTAATGAAAAACTGTTTTTT. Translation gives CAISESRPGATNEKLFF.

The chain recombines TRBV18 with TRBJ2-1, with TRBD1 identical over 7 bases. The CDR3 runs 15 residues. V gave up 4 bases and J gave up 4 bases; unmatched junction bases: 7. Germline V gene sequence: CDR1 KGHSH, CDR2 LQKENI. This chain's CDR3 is CASSLDRALYNEQFF. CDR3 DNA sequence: TGTGCCAGCTCACTCGACAGGGCCCTTTACAATGAGCAGTTCTTC.

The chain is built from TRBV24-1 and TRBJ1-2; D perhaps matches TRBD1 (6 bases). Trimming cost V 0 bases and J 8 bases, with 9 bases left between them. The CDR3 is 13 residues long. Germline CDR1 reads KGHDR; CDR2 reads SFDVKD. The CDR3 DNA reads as TGTGCCACCAGTGATTTGTCAGGGGACGGCTACACCTTC. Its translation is CATSDLSGDGYTF.